This TCR beta chain was sequenced during a study of cytomegalovirus exposure and HLA in healthy donors. PCR involved 60 Vbeta and 13 Jbeta primers. Sequencing used immunoSEQ multiplex PCR; TCRdb keeps in-frame clones, though not all of them. Among about 160,000 clones listed, more than 65% were seen once. Per germline, CDR1 SGHVS and CDR2 FQNEAQ. This CDR3 comprises 19 residues. The V segment lost 4 bases and the J segment 0 bases; nucleotides outside the gene matches: 16. Study-wide results and limits: Across donors, most TCRs were seen rarely, yet some public ones were widespread. In all likelihood, a cluster of highly shared sequence variants was a sequencing artifact. Across HLA loci, a later analysis found differing TCR association rates, with DRB1 most and HLA-C fewest.

Regarding this clone: Its antigen is currently unknown.

This clonotype originated in a woman in her 30s in good health and CMV-seronegative. The J gene is TRBJ2-3, the V gene TRBV7-8; 7 nucleotides agree with TRBD1. Material for sequencing was PBMCs. In DNA form, the CDR3 reads TGTGCCAGCAGCTATAGGGACCAGGGGGTTCGGGGTAGCACAGATACGCAGTATTTT. Protein sequence: CASSYRDQGVRGSTDTQYF.